One sample yielded the 31 T cell receptor beta chains listed below, sequenced in a study of control samples from healthy donors and cancer patients. Profiling relied on immunoSEQ multiplex PCR, and the TCRdb table lists in-frame clones only, not all of them. Among around 42,000 clones, 75% to 90% were seen once, and the ten largest hold 47%. Sequencing used blood. Every receptor here comes from a man in his sixties in good health.

This clone has just a few counts. The chain links TRBV5-1 to TRBJ1-3, with 7 bases aligning to TRBD1. Germline trimming cut 0 bases from V and 0 bases from J; bases unmatched to any gene: 12. The CDR3 has 19 amino acids. Looked up from germline, CDR1 is SGHRS and CDR2 is YFSETQ. The CDR3 nucleotides are TGCGCCAGCAGCTTGGGTAGAGGGGGACAGCGCTCCTCTGGAAACACCATATATTTT. It yields the protein CASSLGRGGQRSSGNTIYF.

This clone was detected once. The chain recombines TRBV7-2 with TRBJ2-7, with D perhaps being TRBD1 or TRBD2 (5 bases each). V was clipped by 6 bases and J by 0 bases, with 12 bases between them. This CDR3 is 14 amino acids long. CDR1 and CDR2 (germline): SGHTA, FQGNSA. CDR3 protein: CASRPPGSSYEQYF. The CDR3 nucleotides read TGTGCCAGCAGGCCTCCAGGGAGCTCCTACGAGCAGTACTTC.

The rearrangement links TRBV28 to TRBJ1-2, with D maybe TRBD1 (5 bases). V dropped 1 base and J dropped 3 bases, with 12 bases sitting between them. Germline CDR1 and CDR2: MDHEN and SYDVKM. This CDR3 has 15 amino acids. The CDR3 DNA sequence: TGTGCCAGCAGTTTATTCCGGGACGGCGACTATGGCTACACCTTC. This gives the protein CASSLFRDGDYGYTF.

The chain has TRBV10-2 and TRBJ2-2, with 8 bases that match TRBD1. V was clipped by 6 bases and J by 1 base; unmatched bases: 13. Germline V gives CDR1 WSHSY, CDR2 SAAADI. The CDR3 runs 18 residues. As DNA, the CDR3 is TGCGCCAGCAGGGGACCCCCTCCGGGACAGGAGAACACCGGGGAGCTGTTTTTT. It encodes CASRGPPPGQENTGELFF.

V gene TRBV5-4 combines with J gene TRBJ2-7; TRBD2 aligns across 10 bases. The CDR3 contains 16 residues. Trimming removed 5 bases from V and 6 bases from J; junction bases left unmatched: 14. The germline V gene encodes CDR1 SGHNT and CDR2 YYREEE (reference sequence). The DNA of the CDR3 is TGTGCCAGCAGTCCAAACATTATACGACTAGCGGGCGAGCAGTACTTC. This codes for CASSPNIIRLAGEQYF.

This sequence joins TRBV5-1 and TRBJ1-2, with D possibly being TRBD1 (5 bases). Germline values: CDR1 SGHRS, CDR2 YFSETQ. The CDR3 is 13 amino acids. V was trimmed by 0 bases and J by 4 bases, leaving 7 bases between them. The CDR3 DNA sequence: TGCGCCAGCAGCTTGGGACAGATCTATGGCTACACCTTC. Translation gives CASSLGQIYGYTF.

This clone was observed a few times. CDR3 region: CASRVGAERNQPQHF. CDR3 DNA sequence: TGTGCCAGCAGGGTAGGGGCAGAGCGCAATCAGCCCCAGCATTTT. The chain links TRBV2 to TRBJ1-5, with D possibly being TRBD1 (5 bases). Trimming pared 6 bases from V and 2 bases from J, leaving 14 bases between. The V gene's germline CDR1 is SNHLY and CDR2 FYNNEI. The CDR3 length is 15 residues.

The chain recombines TRBV30 with TRBJ1-4; D is ambiguous. The germline CDR1 and CDR2 sequences are GTSNPN and SVGIG (reference sequence). V was clipped by 4 bases and J by 2 bases, with 5 bases between them. The CDR3 extends over 12 amino acids. CDR3 sequence: CAWKGTNEKLFF. CDR3 in DNA: TGTGCCTGGAAAGGGACTAATGAAAAACTGTTTTTT. Full variable domain (missing parts from reference TRBV30 and TRBJ1-4): SQTIHQWPATLVQPVGSPLSLECTVEGTSNPNLYWYRQAAGRGLQLLFYSVGIGQISSEVPQNLSASRPQDRQFILSSKKLLLSDSGFYLCAWKGTNEKLFFGSGTQLSVL.

Only a few counts were recorded for this clone. The chain carries TRBV5-5 and TRBJ1-5; D call uncertain. Trimming left V 0 bases short and J 3 bases short, with 1 base between. The CDR3 extends over 12 amino acids. CDR1 is SGHKS and CDR2 is YYEKEE in the germline V gene (reference sequence). The CDR3 sequence is CASSLANQPQHF. For the CDR3, the DNA is TGTGCCAGCAGCTTGGCCAATCAGCCCCAGCATTTT.

The chain is built from TRBV4-2 and TRBJ2-2; 8 nucleotides match TRBD1. This CDR3 is 17 amino acids long. Looked up from germline, CDR1 is LGHNA and CDR2 is YNFKEQ. After removal of 0 bases from V and 7 bases from J, the junction contained 10 bases not matched to a gene. The CDR3 loop is CASSQDYTQGVDGELFF. The CDR3 DNA is TGTGCCAGCAGCCAAGATTACACACAGGGGGTGGACGGGGAGCTGTTTTTT.

This clone has just one count. V and J are TRBV28 and TRBJ2-5, with 11 bases fitting TRBD1. Trimming removed 6 bases from V and 5 bases from J; junction bases left unmatched: 11. Germline CDR1 MDHEN, CDR2 SYDVKM. This CDR3 has 16 residues. CDR3 protein: CASSGQGAVGRETQYF. CDR3 coding DNA: TGTGCCAGCAGCGGACAGGGGGCGGTCGGGAGGGAGACCCAGTACTTC.

The rearrangement links TRBV9 to TRBJ2-2; TRBD2 matches at 9 bases. Germline-derived CDR1 and CDR2 are SGDLS and YYNGEE. V lost 0 bases and J lost 7; bases outside the gene matches: 10. This CDR3 has 17 residues. DNA for the CDR3: TGTGCCAGCAGCGTAGAGGCGGGAGGGCCGCGGGGCGGGGAGCTGTTTTTT. Amino acids: CASSVEAGGPRGGELFF.

The V gene is TRBV24-1, the J gene TRBJ2-1, with D perhaps matching TRBD2 (6 bases). Trimming shortened V by 3 bases and J by 8 bases, and 28 bases separated the two germline ends. The V gene's germline CDR1 is KGHDR and CDR2 SFDVKD. The CDR3 length is 19 residues. The CDR3: CATSDPTSSEGQGLDEQFF. The CDR3 DNA reads as TGTGCCACCAGTGATCCGACCAGTTCGGAGGGCCAAGGATTGGATGAGCAGTTCTTC.

The J gene is TRBJ1-5, the V gene TRBV24-1, with a possible D match to TRBD1 (6 bases). Trimming took off 3 bases at V and 3 bases at J, with 11 bases between the two ends. The CDR3 consists of 15 residues. Germline assignment: CDR1 KGHDR and CDR2 SFDVKD. This CDR3 is CATSDGTGYNQPQHF. The CDR3 nucleotides read TGTGCCACCAGTGATGGTACAGGGTACAATCAGCCCCAGCATTTT.

The chain combines TRBV9 with TRBJ1-2; D might be TRBD1 (5 bases). Germline lookup yields CDR1 SGDLS and CDR2 YYNGEE. The CDR3 covers 12 residues. V was shortened by 2 bases and J by 6 bases, with 8 bases between the two germline ends. CDR3 residues: CASSVTGDGYTF. CDR3 nucleotides: TGTGCCAGCAGCGTTACAGGAGATGGCTACACCTTC.

To note about this clone: Distinct nucleotide sequences in the sample also encode this CDR3. The rearrangement uses TRBV2 and TRBJ1-5; 7 bases line up with TRBD1. CDR3 size: 12 residues. J lost 7 bases, V lost 7 bases, and 4 bases had no gene match. Germline lookup yields CDR1 SNHLY and CDR2 FYNNEI. The CDR3 here is CASKTGNQPQHF. In DNA, the CDR3 is TGTGCCAGCAAGACAGGGAACCAGCCCCAGCATTTT.

The V call is TRBV7-2, the J call TRBJ1-2; 7 bases match TRBD1. The CDR3 has 14 amino acids. Per the germline V gene, CDR1 is SGHTA and CDR2 is FQGNSA. V lost 3 bases to trimming and J lost 7 bases; unmatched junction nucleotides: 8. CDR3 in amino acids: CASSFNNRGGGYTF. In nucleotides, the CDR3 is TGTGCCAGCAGCTTCAACAACAGGGGAGGTGGCTACACCTTC.

The chain links TRBV15 to TRBJ2-7; 7 bases fit TRBD2. Germline assignment: CDR1 LNHNV and CDR2 YYDKDF (reference sequence). V trimming: 1 base; J trimming: 5 bases; junction bases outside the gene matches: 5. The CDR3 covers 14 residues. The CDR3 DNA is TGTGCCACCAGCAGAGGGGGGGGTACCGACGAGCAGTACTTC. Amino acid sequence: CATSRGGGTDEQYF.

The J gene is TRBJ1-3, the V gene TRBV5-8, with 7 bases fitting TRBD1. Germline V gives CDR1 SGHTS, CDR2 YDEGEE. CDR3 length: 16 amino acids. V shed 4 bases and J 2 bases; nucleotides not matched to a gene: 9. The CDR3 DNA reads TGTGCCAGCAGCCAGCACAGGGGACCGGCTGGAAACACCATATATTTT. It specifies CASSQHRGPAGNTIYF. Together with reference TRBV5-8 and TRBJ1-3, the CDR3 gives the full variable domain: EAGVTQSPTHLIKTRGQQATLRCSPISGHTSVYWYQQALGLGLQFLLWYDEGEERNRGNFPPRFSGRQFPNYSSELNVNALELEDSALYLCASSQHRGPAGNTIYFGEGSWLTVV.

The genes are TRBV5-1 and TRBJ2-7; D gene ambiguous. The CDR3 has 16 amino acids. CDR1 SGHRS and CDR2 YFSETQ come from the germline V gene. Trimming stripped 0 bases from V and 5 bases from J, with 18 bases between. CDR3 nucleotides: TGCGCCAGCAGCTTGGCCATGAGGATTCCCACCAACGAGCAGTACTTC. As protein: CASSLAMRIPTNEQYF.

The CDR3 is CSATRQGRSYNEQFF. Written as DNA, the CDR3 is TGCAGCGCCACCAGACAGGGGCGCTCCTACAATGAGCAGTTCTTC. The chain links TRBV29-1 to TRBJ2-1; 8 positions match TRBD1. The CDR3 is 15 amino acids. Germline V lookup: CDR1 SQVTM, CDR2 ANQGSEA. The trim removed 7 bases at V and 0 bases at J, leaving 8 bases unmatched.

The V gene is TRBV5-1, the J gene TRBJ1-1; no firm D call. The CDR3 loop spans 14 amino acids. V lost 0 bases, J lost 7 bases, and 13 bases lay in between. The germline V gene has CDR1 SGHRS and CDR2 YFSETQ. The CDR3 sequence: CASSLGARANEAFF. CDR3 DNA: TGCGCCAGCAGCTTGGGGGCGCGAGCGAATGAAGCTTTCTTT.

The chain has TRBV5-1 and TRBJ2-2; D might be TRBD1 (6 bases). The V gene's germline CDR1 is SGHRS and CDR2 YFSETQ. The CDR3 is made up of 15 amino acids. Trimming took 4 bases from V and 2 from J, leaving 12 bases between them. CDR3 coding DNA: TGCGCCAGCAGCAGTGGACAGCGTAACACCGGGGAGCTGTTTTTT. Protein product: CASSSGQRNTGELFF. Looking up the rest from reference TRBV5-1 and TRBJ2-2 gives the full variable domain: KAGVTQTPRYLIKTRGQQVTLSCSPISGHRSVSWYQQTPGQGLQFLFEYFSETQRNKGNFPGRFSGRQFSNSRSEMNVSTLELGDSALYLCASSSGQRNTGELFFGEGSRLTVL.

The CDR3, as DNA: TGTGCCAGCAGTTCGCCGGGGAAAAACTACGAGCAGTACTTC. Translation: CASSSPGKNYEQYF. The gene calls are TRBV28 and TRBJ2-7; maybe TRBD2 (5 bases). Trimming took 4 bases from V and 3 from J, leaving 13 bases between them. This CDR3 contains 14 residues. CDR1 and CDR2 from the germline V gene are MDHEN and SYDVKM.

The V gene is TRBV24-1, the J gene TRBJ2-3; D uncertain. In germline, CDR1 is KGHDR, CDR2 SFDVKD. This CDR3 has 14 amino acids. The V gene lost 3 bases and the J gene lost 4 bases, with 10 bases spanning the gap. The CDR3 sequence: CATSDTVGPDTQYF. DNA of the CDR3: TGTGCCACCAGTGATACAGTAGGACCAGATACGCAGTATTTT.

The CDR3: CASSSAGGGTDTQYF. In DNA, the CDR3 is TGTGCCAGCAGTTCCGCGGGAGGGGGTACAGATACGCAGTATTTT. The chain employs TRBV6-5 and TRBJ2-3, with 9 positions matching TRBD2. Germline lookup yields CDR1 MNHEY and CDR2 SVGAGI. The J segment lost 3 bases and the V segment lost 4 bases, leaving 5 bases of the junction unmatched. The CDR3 spans 15 residues.

The V call is TRBV9, the J call TRBJ2-3; D uncertain. Per germline, CDR1 SGDLS and CDR2 YYNGEE. Trimming shortened V by 4 bases and J by 6 bases, and 24 bases separated the two germline ends. This CDR3 is 17 amino acids long. DNA for the CDR3: TGTGCCAGCAGCTCAGCTCCCGGCCTCACCCAGGCGGATACGCAGTATTTT. This sequence encodes CASSSAPGLTQADTQYF.

This chain connects TRBV5-1 to TRBJ2-7; D unresolved. Germline V lookup: CDR1 SGHRS, CDR2 YFSETQ. The CDR3 extends over 14 amino acids. The germline V and J ends were trimmed by 2 bases and 4 bases, with 13 bases remaining between them. Here the CDR3 DNA reads TGCGCCAGCAGCTTCTGGCAGGAAGCGTACGAGCAGTACTTC. Its protein is CASSFWQEAYEQYF.

The CDR3, as DNA: TGTGCCAGCAGTTTATCGAGTAGAAGGGACACACTAGAAACCGGGGAGCTGTTTTTT. Amino acids: CASSLSSRRDTLETGELFF. The genes are TRBV27 and TRBJ2-2, with D tentatively TRBD1 (6 bases). The CDR3 runs 19 residues. The V end was cut by 0 bases, the J end by 5 bases, with 22 bases between. CDR1 and CDR2 from the germline V gene are MNHEY and SMNVEV (reference sequence).

This clone came up once. This CDR3 is CALGTGETDTQYF. As DNA, the CDR3 is TGTGCCCTTGGAACGGGAGAGACAGATACGCAGTATTTT. The chain carries TRBV19 and TRBJ2-3; possibly TRBD2 for D (6 bases). This CDR3 region has 13 residues. The V and J ends lost 11 bases and 3 bases respectively, with 15 bases between them. Germline V gene lookup returns CDR1 LNHDA and CDR2 SQIVND (reference sequence). Full variable domain (missing parts from reference TRBV19 and TRBJ2-3): DGGITQSPKYLFRKEGQNVTLSCEQNLNHDAMYWYRQDPGQGLRLIYYSQIVNDFQKGDIAEGYSVSREKKESFPLTVTSAQKNPTAFYLCALGTGETDTQYFGPGTRLTVL.

The chain carries TRBV12-3 or TRBV12-4 and TRBJ1-5; TRBD1 matches 7 bases. Trimming cost V 5 bases and J 7 bases; bases outside gene matches: 5. The CDR3 has 13 residues. The CDR3 region is CASSRDSRQPQHF. The CDR3 DNA reads as TGTGCCAGCAGTAGGGACAGTAGGCAGCCCCAGCATTTT.